The 5 T cell receptor beta chains listed next were all sequenced from one sample in a study of shared clonotypes between healthy human individuals. TCRdb keeps only in-frame clones here, not all; method: immunoSEQ multiplex PCR. The repertoire holds about 700,000 clones, with approximately 90% as singletons. Terminally differentiated effector memory CD45RA+ cells were excluded from the naive CD8 cells, which were CD45RO-negative and positively selected for CCR7. What was sequenced was naive CD8+ T cells sorted from blood. Source of these receptors: a man under 40 in good health.

The chain is built from TRBV6-4 and TRBJ1-3; tentative D call: TRBD1 (6 bases). This CDR3 has 14 residues. Germline CDR1 is MRHNA and CDR2 is SNTAGT. V was clipped by 9 bases and J by 7 bases, with 19 bases between them. DNA for the CDR3: TGTGCCAGGACCGGGGGGGCTCCAATCAACACCATATATTTT. Its translation: CARTGGAPINTIYF.

A note on this clone: This CDR3 is also generated by other DNA sequences in the sample. The gene calls are TRBV7-6 and TRBJ2-2; 7 positions match TRBD2. The germline CDR1 and CDR2 sequences are SGHVS and FNYEAQ. The CDR3 has 14 amino acids. Losses at the gene ends were 0 bases for V and 5 bases for J; bases not matched to a gene: 0. CDR3 amino acids: CASSLAGGTGELFF. The CDR3 DNA reads TGTGCCAGCAGCTTAGCGGGAGGGACCGGGGAGCTGTTTTTT.

This chain joins TRBV19 and TRBJ1-2, with a possible D match to TRBD1 (5 bases). V was clipped by 3 bases and J by 3 bases, with 11 bases between them. The CDR3 contains 14 residues. Looked up from germline, CDR1 is LNHDA and CDR2 is SQIVND (reference sequence). This CDR3 reads CASSIQDSHYGYTF. The CDR3 DNA reads TGTGCCAGTAGTATTCAAGACAGTCACTATGGCTACACCTTC. The full variable domain, completed using reference TRBV19 and TRBJ1-2, is DGGITQSPKYLFRKEGQNVTLSCEQNLNHDAMYWYRQDPGQGLRLIYYSQIVNDFQKGDIAEGYSVSREKKESFPLTVTSAQKNPTAFYLCASSIQDSHYGYTFGSGTRLTVV.

The chain employs TRBV11-3 and TRBJ2-5; D not certain. Trimming cost V 5 bases and J 4 bases, with 14 bases left between them. The CDR3 is made up of 14 amino acids. Germline V gene sequence: CDR1 SGHNT, CDR2 YENEEA. CDR3 bases: TGTGCCAGCAGCGCTCCCAATAAAGGAGAGACCCAGTACTTC. Its protein product is CASSAPNKGETQYF.

The chain links TRBV7-3 to TRBJ2-1, with a possible D match to TRBD2 (6 bases). This CDR3 has 15 amino acids. Trimming took 1 base from V and 7 from J, leaving 14 bases between them. The germline gives CDR1 SGHTA, CDR2 FQGTGA. CDR3: CASSLNGPSGNEQFF. CDR3 in DNA: TGTGCCAGCAGCTTAAACGGCCCCAGCGGGAATGAGCAGTTCTTC. The whole variable domain, filled in from reference TRBV7-3 and TRBJ2-1, reads GAGVSQTPSNKVTEKGKYVELRCDPISGHTALYWYRQSLGQGPEFLIYFQGTGAADDSGLPNDRFFAVRPEGSVSTLKIQRTERGDSAVYLCASSLNGPSGNEQFFGPGTRLTVL.